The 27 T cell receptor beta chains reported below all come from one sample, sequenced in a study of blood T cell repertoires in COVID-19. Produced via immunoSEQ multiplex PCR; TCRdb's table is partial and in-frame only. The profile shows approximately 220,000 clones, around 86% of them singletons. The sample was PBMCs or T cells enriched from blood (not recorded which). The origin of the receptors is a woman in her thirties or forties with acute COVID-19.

CDR3 sequence reads: CASRLDRGHTIYF. The DNA for the CDR3 is TGTGCCAGCAGGTTGGACAGGGGTCACACCATATATTTT. J is TRBJ1-3 and V is TRBV12-3 or TRBV12-4, with TRBD1 identical over 9 bases. V was clipped by 6 bases and J by 8 bases; unmatched bases: 5. CDR3 length: 13 amino acids.

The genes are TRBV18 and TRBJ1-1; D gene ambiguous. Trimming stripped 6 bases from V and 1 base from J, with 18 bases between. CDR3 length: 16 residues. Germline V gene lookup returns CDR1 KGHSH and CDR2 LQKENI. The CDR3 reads CASSRTTWSENTEAFF. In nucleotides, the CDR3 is TGTGCCAGCTCCCGCACCACCTGGTCAGAGAACACTGAAGCTTTCTTT.

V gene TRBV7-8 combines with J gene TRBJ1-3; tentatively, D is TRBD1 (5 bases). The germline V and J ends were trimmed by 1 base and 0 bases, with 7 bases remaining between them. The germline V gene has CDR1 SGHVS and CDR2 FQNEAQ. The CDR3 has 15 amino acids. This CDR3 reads CASSLVRASGNTIYF. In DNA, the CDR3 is TGTGCCAGCAGCTTAGTCAGGGCCTCTGGAAACACCATATATTTT.

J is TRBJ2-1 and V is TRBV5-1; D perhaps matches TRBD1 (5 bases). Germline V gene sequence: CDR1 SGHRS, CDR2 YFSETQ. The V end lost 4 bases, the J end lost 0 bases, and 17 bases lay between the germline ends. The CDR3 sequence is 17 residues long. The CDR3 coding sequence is TGCGCCAGCAGCCCAGGGCCCGATGTAAGCTCCTACAATGAGCAGTTCTTC. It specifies CASSPGPDVSSYNEQFF.

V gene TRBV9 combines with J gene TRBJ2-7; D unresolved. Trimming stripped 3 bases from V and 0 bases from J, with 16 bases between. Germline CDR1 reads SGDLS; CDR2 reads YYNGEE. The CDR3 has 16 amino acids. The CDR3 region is CASSATVNPSSYEQYF. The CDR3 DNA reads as TGTGCCAGCAGCGCCACAGTTAACCCGAGCTCCTACGAGCAGTACTTC.

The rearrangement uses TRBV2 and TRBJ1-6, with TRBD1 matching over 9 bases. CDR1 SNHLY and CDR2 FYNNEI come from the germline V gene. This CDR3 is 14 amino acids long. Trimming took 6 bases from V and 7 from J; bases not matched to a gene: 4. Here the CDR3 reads CASSADRGNSPLHF. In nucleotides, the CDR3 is TGTGCCAGCAGCGCAGACAGGGGGAATTCACCCCTCCACTTT.

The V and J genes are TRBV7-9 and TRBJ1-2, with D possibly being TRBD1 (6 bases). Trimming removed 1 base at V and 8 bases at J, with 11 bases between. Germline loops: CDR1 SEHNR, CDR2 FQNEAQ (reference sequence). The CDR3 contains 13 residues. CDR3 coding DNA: TGTGCCAGCAGCTTAGGCAGGGGAGACGGCTACACCTTC. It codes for CASSLGRGDGYTF.

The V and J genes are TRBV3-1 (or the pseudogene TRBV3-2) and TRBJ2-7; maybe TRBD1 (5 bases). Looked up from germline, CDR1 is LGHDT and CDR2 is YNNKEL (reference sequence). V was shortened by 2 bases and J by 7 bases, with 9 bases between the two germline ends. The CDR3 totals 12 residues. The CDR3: CASSQPGREQYF. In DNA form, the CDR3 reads TGTGCCAGCAGCCAACCAGGGCGAGAGCAGTACTTC.

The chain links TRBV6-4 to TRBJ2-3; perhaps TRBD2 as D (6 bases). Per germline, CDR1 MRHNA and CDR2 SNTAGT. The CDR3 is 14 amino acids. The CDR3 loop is CACSAGTSTDTQYF. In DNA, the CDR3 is TGTGCTTGCTCGGCGGGGACTAGCACAGATACGCAGTATTTT.

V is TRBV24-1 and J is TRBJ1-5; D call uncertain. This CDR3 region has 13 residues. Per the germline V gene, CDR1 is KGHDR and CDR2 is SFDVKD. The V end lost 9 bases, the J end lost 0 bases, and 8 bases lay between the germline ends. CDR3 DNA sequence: TGTGCCACCGGAGGTAGTAGCAATCAGCCCCAGCATTTT. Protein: CATGGSSNQPQHF.

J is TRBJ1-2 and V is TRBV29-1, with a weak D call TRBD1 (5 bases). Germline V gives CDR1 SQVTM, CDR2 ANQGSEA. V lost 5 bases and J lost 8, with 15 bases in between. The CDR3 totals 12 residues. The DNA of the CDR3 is TGCAGCGTTACCCCCCAGGCAGGGGGCTACACCTTC. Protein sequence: CSVTPQAGGYTF.

In DNA form, the CDR3 reads TGTGCCAGCAGTCGACAGGGGGGGGGCTACACCTTC. Amino acids: CASSRQGGGYTF. This sequence joins TRBV27 and TRBJ1-2; 9 bases agree with TRBD1. CDR1 is MNHEY and CDR2 is SMNVEV in the germline V gene (reference sequence). The CDR3 has 12 amino acids. Trimming at V came to 5 bases and at J to 8 bases, leaving 3 bases not matched to a gene.

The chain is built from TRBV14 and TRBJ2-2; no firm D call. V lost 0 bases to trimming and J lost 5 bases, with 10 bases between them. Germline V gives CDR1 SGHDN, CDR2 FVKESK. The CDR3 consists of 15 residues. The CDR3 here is CASSQERLRTGELFF. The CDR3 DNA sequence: TGTGCCAGCAGCCAAGAGAGGCTTAGGACCGGGGAGCTGTTTTTT.

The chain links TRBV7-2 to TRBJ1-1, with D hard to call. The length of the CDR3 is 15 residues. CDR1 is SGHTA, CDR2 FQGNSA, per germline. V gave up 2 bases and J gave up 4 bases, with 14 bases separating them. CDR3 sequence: CASSLIPGSGTEAFF. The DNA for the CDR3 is TGTGCCAGCAGCTTAATCCCGGGATCGGGCACTGAAGCTTTCTTT.

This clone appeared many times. Here the CDR3 DNA reads TGTGCCACCAGTGATTTAAGGGGGACAGGGGGCAATCAGCCCCAGCATTTT. Amino acids: CATSDLRGTGGNQPQHF. The chain recombines TRBV24-1 with TRBJ1-5; TRBD1 matches 10 bases. The CDR3 contains 17 residues. The germline V gene encodes CDR1 KGHDR and CDR2 SFDVKD. The J segment lost 2 bases and the V segment lost 1 base, leaving 4 bases of the junction unmatched.

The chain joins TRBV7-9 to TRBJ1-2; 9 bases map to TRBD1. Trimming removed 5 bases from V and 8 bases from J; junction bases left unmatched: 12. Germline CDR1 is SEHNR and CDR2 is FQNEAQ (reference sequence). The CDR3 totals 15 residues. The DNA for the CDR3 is TGTGCCAGCAGCCACGACAGGGGGGTATTCGGCGGCTACACCTTC. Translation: CASSHDRGVFGGYTF.

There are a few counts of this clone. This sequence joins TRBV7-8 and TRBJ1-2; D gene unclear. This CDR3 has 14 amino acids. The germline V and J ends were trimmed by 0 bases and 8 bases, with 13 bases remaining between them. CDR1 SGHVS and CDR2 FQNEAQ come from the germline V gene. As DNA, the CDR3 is TGTGCCAGCAGCTTAGCGCTTTACGGGAACGGCTACACCTTC. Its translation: CASSLALYGNGYTF.

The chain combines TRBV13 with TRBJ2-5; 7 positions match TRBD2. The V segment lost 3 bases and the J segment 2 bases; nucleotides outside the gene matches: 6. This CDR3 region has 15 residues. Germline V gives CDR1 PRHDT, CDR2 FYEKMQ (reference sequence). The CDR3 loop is CASSFLAGVQETQYF. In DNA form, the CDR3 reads TGTGCCAGCAGCTTTTTGGCGGGGGTACAAGAGACCCAGTACTTC.

In DNA form, the CDR3 reads TGTGCCACCAGTGATCCCTGGACTAGCGGGGGGGCAAATACGCAGTATTTT. Translation gives CATSDPWTSGGANTQYF. The chain employs TRBV24-1 and TRBJ2-3; 15 bases agree with TRBD2. Germline V lookup: CDR1 KGHDR, CDR2 SFDVKD. There are 17 residues in the CDR3. With V trimmed by 3 bases and J by 7 bases, 7 bases remained unmatched.

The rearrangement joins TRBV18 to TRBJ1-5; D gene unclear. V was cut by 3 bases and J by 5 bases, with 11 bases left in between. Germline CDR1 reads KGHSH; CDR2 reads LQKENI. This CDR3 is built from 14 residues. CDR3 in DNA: TGTGCCAGCTCACCTACTCCCACAGATCAGCCCCAGCATTTT. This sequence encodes CASSPTPTDQPQHF.

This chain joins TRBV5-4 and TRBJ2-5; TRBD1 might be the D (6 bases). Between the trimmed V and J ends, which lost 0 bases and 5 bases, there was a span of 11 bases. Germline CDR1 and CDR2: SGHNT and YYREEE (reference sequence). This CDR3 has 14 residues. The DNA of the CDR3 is TGTGCCAGCAGCTTGGAACAGGGCCTGGAGACCCAGTACTTC. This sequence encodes CASSLEQGLETQYF. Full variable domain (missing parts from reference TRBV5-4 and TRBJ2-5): ETGVTQSPTHLIKTRGQQVTLRCSSQSGHNTVSWYQQALGQGPQFIFQYYREEENGRGNFPPRFSGLQFPNYSSELNVNALELDDSALYLCASSLEQGLETQYFGPGTRLLVL.

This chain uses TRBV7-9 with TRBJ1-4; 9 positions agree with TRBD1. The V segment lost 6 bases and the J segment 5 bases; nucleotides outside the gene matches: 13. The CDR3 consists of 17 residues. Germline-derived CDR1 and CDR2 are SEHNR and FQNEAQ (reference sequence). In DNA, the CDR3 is TGTGCCAGCAGTCGCTATTCCTCCGGGACAGGGAATGAAAAACTGTTTTTT. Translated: CASSRYSSGTGNEKLFF.

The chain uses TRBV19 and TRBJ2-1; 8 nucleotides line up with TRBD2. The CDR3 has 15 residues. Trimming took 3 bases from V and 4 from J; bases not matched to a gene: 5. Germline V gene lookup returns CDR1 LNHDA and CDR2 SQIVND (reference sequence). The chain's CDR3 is CASSITGGDYNEQFF. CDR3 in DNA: TGTGCCAGTAGTATTACGGGGGGGGATTACAATGAGCAGTTCTTC.

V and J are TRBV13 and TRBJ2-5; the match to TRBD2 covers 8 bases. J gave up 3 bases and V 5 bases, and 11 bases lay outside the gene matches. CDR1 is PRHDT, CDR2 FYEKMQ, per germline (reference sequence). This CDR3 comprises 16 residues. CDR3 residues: CASSTVGLGQKETQYF. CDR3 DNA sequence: TGTGCCAGCAGCACGGTGGGACTAGGCCAAAAAGAGACCCAGTACTTC. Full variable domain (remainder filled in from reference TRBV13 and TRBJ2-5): AAGVIQSPRHLIKEKRETATLKCYPIPRHDTVYWYQQGPGQDPQFLISFYEKMQSDKGSIPDRFSAQQFSDYHSELNMSSLELGDSALYFCASSTVGLGQKETQYFGPGTRLLVL.

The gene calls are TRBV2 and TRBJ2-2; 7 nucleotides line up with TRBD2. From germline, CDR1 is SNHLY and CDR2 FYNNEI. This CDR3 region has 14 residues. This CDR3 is CVTGGTPFTGELFF. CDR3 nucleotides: TGTGTCACCGGGGGGACGCCTTTCACCGGGGAGCTGTTTTTT. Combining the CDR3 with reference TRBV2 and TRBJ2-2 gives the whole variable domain EPEVTQTPSHQVTQMGQEVILRCVPISNHLYFYWYRQILGQKVEFLVSFYNNEISEKSEIFDDQFSVERPDGSNFTLKIRSTKLEDSAMYFCVTGGTPFTGELFFGEGSRLTVL.

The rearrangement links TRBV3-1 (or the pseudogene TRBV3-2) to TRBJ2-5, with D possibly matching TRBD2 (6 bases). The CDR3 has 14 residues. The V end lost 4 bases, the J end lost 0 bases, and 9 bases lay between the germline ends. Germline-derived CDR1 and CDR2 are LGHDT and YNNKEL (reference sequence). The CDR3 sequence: CASSPGTHQETQYF. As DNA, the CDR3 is TGTGCCAGCAGCCCGGGGACTCACCAAGAGACCCAGTACTTC.

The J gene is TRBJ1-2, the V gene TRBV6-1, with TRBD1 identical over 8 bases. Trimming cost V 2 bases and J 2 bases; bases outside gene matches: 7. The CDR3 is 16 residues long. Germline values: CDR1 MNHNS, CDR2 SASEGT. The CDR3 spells CASSEPLRGRNYGYTF. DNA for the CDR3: TGTGCCAGCAGTGAACCTCTCAGGGGGCGCAACTATGGCTACACCTTC.